Below, 18 T cell receptor beta chains from the same sample are listed, as sequenced in a study of human thymus T cells. Resections obtained during corrective heart surgery supplied the thymus tissue. Here immunoSEQ multiplex PCR was the method, and the copy in TCRdb shows in-frame clones only, minus some. The top ten hold more than 0.02% of the sample, which has some 130,000 clones, over 85% seen once. The sample taken for sequencing was thymus tissue. Receptors were obtained from a boy less than two years old with a congenital heart defect but otherwise immunologically healthy.

The chain combines TRBV30 with TRBJ2-1; weak D call: TRBD2 (6 bases). V lost 2 bases and J 6 bases, leaving 14 bases between the germline ends. Germline V CDR1 and CDR2: GTSNPN, SVGIG (reference sequence). This CDR3 contains 14 residues. This CDR3 reads CAWSSRGALNEQFF. CDR3 in DNA: TGTGCCTGGAGTTCGCGCGGGGCCCTCAATGAGCAGTTCTTC.

The V call is TRBV7-9, the J call TRBJ2-1; weak D call: TRBD1 (5 bases). Per the germline V gene, CDR1 is SEHNR and CDR2 is FQNEAQ (reference sequence). CDR3 length: 12 amino acids. Deletions cut 2 bases from V and 8 bases from J, with 7 bases between. CDR3 bases: TGTGCCAGCAGCTTAAAAGGGGATGAGCAGTTCTTC. It codes for CASSLKGDEQFF.

The chain has TRBV6-5 and TRBJ1-6; 8 nucleotides agree with TRBD1. With V trimmed by 4 bases and J by 7 bases, 9 bases remained unmatched. The CDR3 extends over 16 amino acids. From germline, CDR1 is MNHEY and CDR2 SVGAGI. CDR3 coding DNA: TGTGCCAGCAGTTCCCCCCCGTGGGACAGGAATTCACCCCTCCACTTT. Translation: CASSSPPWDRNSPLHF.

V and J are TRBV10-3 and TRBJ2-7; 8 bases fit TRBD2. CDR1 and CDR2 (germline): ENHRY, SYGVKD. V was clipped by 11 bases and J by 1 base; unmatched bases: 7. The length of the CDR3 is 13 residues. The CDR3 sequence: CAGSGGSSYEQYF. For the CDR3, the DNA is TGTGCCGGGAGCGGGGGCTCTTCCTACGAGCAGTACTTC.

The CDR3 protein is CSVDGQGLFTEAFF. The CDR3 DNA is TGCAGCGTTGATGGGCAGGGATTATTTACTGAAGCTTTCTTT. The V call is TRBV29-1, the J call TRBJ1-1; possible D gene TRBD1, 5 bases. Germline V gene lookup returns CDR1 SQVTM and CDR2 ANQGSEA. This CDR3 has 14 amino acids. Trimming shortened V by 3 bases and J by 5 bases, and 16 bases separated the two germline ends.

This rearrangement joins TRBV27 to TRBJ1-1; 8 positions match TRBD1. From germline, CDR1 is MNHEY and CDR2 SMNVEV (reference sequence). The CDR3 extends over 13 amino acids. Trimming took 6 bases from V and 5 from J; bases not matched to a gene: 5. The CDR3 here is CASSYRGGTEAFF. The CDR3 DNA reads TGTGCCAGCAGCTACAGGGGGGGAACTGAAGCTTTCTTT.

This CDR3 reads CASGSGAWNTEAFF. DNA of the CDR3: TGTGCCAGCGGATCAGGGGCTTGGAACACTGAAGCTTTCTTT. V gene TRBV28 combines with J gene TRBJ1-1; TRBD1 might be the D (6 bases). This CDR3 comprises 14 residues. Trimming removed 8 bases from V and 1 base from J, with 14 bases in between. CDR1 and CDR2 from the germline V gene are MDHEN and SYDVKM.

The chain couples TRBV5-1 to TRBJ2-1; TRBD2 aligns across 8 bases. With V trimmed by 4 bases and J by 0 bases, 9 bases remained unmatched. The CDR3 covers 17 residues. Germline loops: CDR1 SGHRS, CDR2 YFSETQ. The CDR3 nucleotides read TGCGCCAGCAGCCCGCCACTAGCGGCCAGCTCCTACAATGAGCAGTTCTTC. Translated, it gives CASSPPLAASSYNEQFF.

The V gene is TRBV6-1, the J gene TRBJ1-2; D is ambiguous. This CDR3 region has 15 residues. Germline loops: CDR1 MNHNS, CDR2 SASEGT. V was trimmed by 3 bases and J by 0 bases, leaving 11 bases between them. CDR3 DNA: TGTGCCAGCAGTGAGGAGAAAGGGCCTAACTATGGCTACACCTTC. Translated: CASSEEKGPNYGYTF.

The chain couples TRBV14 to TRBJ1-1, with 8 positions matching TRBD1. The trim removed 3 bases at V and 3 bases at J, leaving 18 bases unmatched. The CDR3 runs to 19 residues. Per germline, CDR1 SGHDN and CDR2 FVKESK. The CDR3: CASSHSFLGQAPMDTEAFF. The CDR3 bases are TGTGCCAGCAGCCATTCCTTTTTGGGACAGGCACCAATGGACACTGAAGCTTTCTTT. Filled out from reference TRBV14 and TRBJ1-1, the complete variable domain reads EAGVTQFPSHSVIEKGQTVTLRCDPISGHDNLYWYRRVMGKEIKFLLHFVKESKQDESGMPNNRFLAERTGGTYSTLKVQPAELEDSGVYFCASSHSFLGQAPMDTEAFFGQGTRLTVV.

The J gene is TRBJ2-1, the V gene TRBV21-1; the table's TRBD2 call for D was not verified on the DNA. TRBV21-1 is a pseudogene locus. This CDR3 spans 15 amino acids. CDR3 nucleotide sequence: TGTGCCAGCAACAACACCCGGGGGGAGTACAATGAGCAGTTCTTC. It yields the protein CASNNTRGEYNEQFF.

This sequence joins TRBV4-1 and TRBJ2-3, with D unresolved. Germline CDR1 is MGHRA and CDR2 is YSYEKL. Trimming shortened V by 0 bases and J by 5 bases, and 6 bases separated the two germline ends. This CDR3 comprises 13 residues. The CDR3 is CASSQEGQDTQYF. The CDR3 DNA reads TGCGCCAGCAGCCAAGAGGGTCAAGATACGCAGTATTTT.

The chain is built from TRBV28 and TRBJ1-6; D uncertain. V was pared by 5 bases and J by 10 bases, with 12 bases between. The CDR3 is 13 amino acids. Germline V lookup: CDR1 MDHEN, CDR2 SYDVKM. CDR3 in DNA: TGTGCCAGCAGTCCCGACGGAATCTCACCCCTCCACTTT. Its protein is CASSPDGISPLHF.

The gene calls are TRBV27 and TRBJ2-7; D remains ambiguous. The CDR3 runs to 14 residues. Germline lookup yields CDR1 MNHEY and CDR2 SMNVEV (reference sequence). The V end was cut by 3 bases, the J end by 0 bases, with 9 bases between. CDR3 residues: CASSFVRSSYEQYF. In DNA, the CDR3 is TGTGCCAGCAGTTTCGTTCGGAGCTCCTACGAGCAGTACTTC.

V and J are TRBV5-6 and TRBJ1-2; TRBD1 is a possible D gene (5 bases). The germline V gene has CDR1 SGHDT and CDR2 YYEEEE. Trimming cost V 4 bases and J 4 bases, with 11 bases left between them. The CDR3 consists of 13 residues. For the CDR3, the DNA is TGTGCCAGCAGCCCCGACAGCTTCTATGGCTACACCTTC. Translation: CASSPDSFYGYTF.

The rearrangement joins TRBV7-8 to TRBJ1-6; the match to TRBD1 covers 7 bases. The V gene's germline CDR1 is SGHVS and CDR2 FQNEAQ. This CDR3 is built from 14 residues. Unmatched junction bases numbered 6, after V lost 5 bases and J lost 8 bases. The CDR3 sequence: CASSPGTVHSPLHF. CDR3 nucleotides: TGTGCCAGCAGCCCCGGGACAGTGCATTCACCCCTCCACTTT.

The J gene is TRBJ1-4, the V gene TRBV28; D gene ambiguous. The CDR3 covers 14 residues. Germline V gene data show CDR1 as MDHEN and CDR2 as SYDVKM. V lost 3 bases to trimming and J lost 8 bases, with 13 bases between them. This chain's CDR3 is CASSFRQVGEKLFF. The CDR3 region has the DNA TGTGCCAGCAGTTTCCGCCAGGTTGGGGAAAAACTGTTTTTT. The whole variable domain, filled in from reference TRBV28 and TRBJ1-4, reads DVKVTQSSRYLVKRTGEKVFLECVQDMDHENMFWYRQDPGLGLRLIYFSYDVKMKEKGDIPEGYSVSREKKERFSLILESASTNQTSMYLCASSFRQVGEKLFFGSGTQLSVL.

In regard to this clone: A junction end diverges from the germline sequence, so it may reflect a read error. V gene TRBV5-5 combines with J gene TRBJ2-7; TRBD1 aligns across 10 bases. The CDR3 runs 13 residues. Germline V gene lookup returns CDR1 SGHKS and CDR2 YYEKEE (reference sequence). DNA of the CDR3: TGTGCCAGCAGCTTGATCATCGGGACAGGGGTCTCCTTC. It is translated as CASSLIIGTGVSF.